These T cell receptor beta chains were read from a single sample in a study of graft-versus-host responses after intestinal transplantation. Measured with immunoSEQ multiplex PCR; TCRdb has only the in-frame clones, and not every one. The sample holds roughly 7,400 clones; approximately 68% are singletons and the top ten take 15% to 20%. Sample: ileum tissue, taken approximately 8 months after intestinal transplantation. Receptors were obtained from a human patient who received an intestinal transplant, so some T cells may come from the graft donor. The CDR3 runs from the conserved cysteine through the conserved F or W. The order of the fields is CDR3 protein, CDR3 DNA, J gene, clone size, D gene, V gene. A D gene is named only where the DNA matches it firmly. A row's size may be missing; if present it is once, few, many or a size class.

CASSEQRGQLYEQYF	TGTGCCAGCAGTGAACAACGGGGGCAACTCTACGAGCAGTACTTC	TRBJ2-7	NA	NA	TRBV25-1
CASSLLDRDTGELFF	TGTGCCAGCAGTTTACTCGACAGGGACACCGGGGAGCTGTTTTTT	TRBJ2-2	NA	TRBD1	TRBV28
CASSRMDGNYEKLFF	TGTGCCAGCAGCCGGATGGACGGGAATTATGAAAAACTGTTTTTT	TRBJ1-4	NA	NA	TRBV7-2
CASSSDRVTNYGYTF	TGTGCCAGCAGCTCCGACAGGGTTACTAACTATGGCTACACCTTC	TRBJ1-2	NA	TRBD1	TRBV5-4
CASSLQNNEKLFF	TGTGCCAGCAGCTTACAGAACAATGAAAAACTGTTTTTT	TRBJ1-4	NA	NA	TRBV5-6
CASSLVGSAPNEQFF	TGTGCCAGCAGCTTAGTTGGCTCAGCCCCCAATGAGCAGTTCTTC	TRBJ2-1	NA	NA	TRBV11-1
CASSPPRQLGEKLFF	TGTGCCAGCAGTCCCCCCAGACAGTTAGGGGAAAAACTGTTTTTT	TRBJ1-4	NA	NA	TRBV28
CASSQVVIDRDNTGELFF	TGCGCCAGCAGCCAAGTCGTTATCGACAGGGATAACACCGGGGAGCTGTTTTTT	TRBJ2-2	NA	TRBD1	TRBV4-1
CAISEPGTNQPQHF	TGTGCCATCAGTGAGCCAGGGACCAATCAGCCCCAGCATTTT	TRBJ1-5	NA	NA	TRBV10-3
CASSDRVGPRNQPQHF	TGTGCCAGCAGTGATAGGGTCGGACCCCGCAATCAGCCCCAGCATTTT	TRBJ1-5	once	NA	TRBV6-1
CAISGGLHNEQFF	TGTGCCATTAGCGGGGGCCTTCACAATGAGCAGTTCTTC	TRBJ2-1	NA	TRBD2	TRBV19
CASSEGWDRTDNEQFF	TGTGCCAGCAGTGAAGGATGGGACCGAACAGACAATGAGCAGTTCTTC	TRBJ2-1	NA	NA	TRBV6-1
CASSFSAGTGTQYF	TGTGCCAGCAGCTTTAGCGCGGGCACGGGTACGCAGTATTTT	TRBJ2-3	NA	NA	TRBV7-2
CASSFLPGVGKLFF	TGTGCCAGCAGTTTCTTACCGGGAGTAGGAAAACTGTTTTTT	TRBJ1-4	NA	NA	TRBV27
CAGHTGVGNTIYF	TGTGCCGGGCACACAGGGGTTGGAAACACCATATATTTT	TRBJ1-3	NA	TRBD1	TRBV30
CASSPQGGTEAFF	TGTGCCAGCAGCCCTCAGGGTGGGACTGAAGCTTTCTTT	TRBJ1-1	NA	NA	TRBV11-2
CASSPPGTGAGNTIYF	TGTGCCAGCAGTCCCCCCGGGACAGGGGCTGGAAACACCATATATTTT	TRBJ1-3	NA	TRBD1	TRBV25-1
CASSPRSGQEKTYEQYF	TGCGCCAGCAGCCCTAGAAGCGGACAGGAGAAGACCTACGAGCAGTACTTC	TRBJ2-7	NA	TRBD1	TRBV5-1
CASSQGDRGEAFF	TGTGCCAGCAGCCAAGGAGATCGGGGGGAAGCTTTCTTT	TRBJ1-1	NA	NA	TRBV4-2
CASNKPGPMNTEAFF	TGTGCCAGCAATAAACCGGGACCGATGAACACTGAAGCTTTCTTT	TRBJ1-1	NA	NA	TRBV11-1
CASSIGRVSEQFF	TGTGCCAGTAGTATAGGGCGGGTGAGTGAGCAGTTCTTC	TRBJ2-1	medium-sized	NA	TRBV19
CASSSREQGNSPLHF	TGTGCCAGCAGTTCAAGGGAGCAGGGTAATTCACCCCTCCACTTT	TRBJ1-6	NA	NA	TRBV6-5
CASSRGTGSNQPQHF	TGTGCCAGCAGCCGTGGGACAGGGAGCAATCAGCCCCAGCATTTT	TRBJ1-5	NA	TRBD1	TRBV6-1
CASSLGGENTEAFF	TGTGCCAGCAGTTTGGGGGGGGAGAACACTGAAGCTTTCTTT	TRBJ1-1	NA	NA	TRBV6-5
CASVRAGGNEQFF	TGTGCCAGCGTCCGTGCGGGGGGAAATGAGCAGTTCTTC	TRBJ2-1	NA	TRBD2	TRBV5-4
CAISESGQGKGGGGCTF	TGTGCCATCAGTGAGTCGGGGCAGGGAAAGGGAGGTGGGGGTTGCACCTTC	TRBJ1-2	NA	NA	TRBV6-1
CASSWGQGTDTQYF	TGTGCCAGCAGTTGGGGACAGGGAACAGATACGCAGTATTTT	TRBJ2-3	few	TRBD1	TRBV6-6
CASSQDLSDGYTF	TGCGCCAGCAGCCAAGATCTGTCGGACGGCTACACCTTC	TRBJ1-2	NA	NA	TRBV4-1
CASTSGGRDTQYF	TGTGCCAGTACTAGCGGGGGGCGGGATACGCAGTATTTT	TRBJ2-3	NA	TRBD2	TRBV9
CASSVDQGSSYNSPLHF	TGTGCCAGCAGCGTAGATCAGGGAAGCTCCTATAATTCACCCCTCCACTTT	TRBJ1-6	NA	NA	TRBV9
CASSFFGQGGTEAFF	TGTGCCAGCAGTTTTTTTGGACAGGGTGGGACTGAAGCTTTCTTT	TRBJ1-1	NA	TRBD1	TRBV6-1
CASSLVGTAYGYGYTF	TGTGCCAGCAGCTTAGTAGGGACAGCCTACGGCTATGGCTACACCTTC	TRBJ1-2	NA	TRBD1	TRBV11-2
CASSPLSGGAPYNEQFF	TGTGCCAGCTCACCTCTTAGCGGGGGGGCCCCCTACAATGAGCAGTTCTTC	TRBJ2-1	NA	TRBD2	TRBV18
CASSPDRTEAFF	TGTGCCAGCAGTCCGGACAGGACTGAAGCTTTCTTT	TRBJ1-1	NA	TRBD1	TRBV6-5